The 7 T cell receptor beta chains presented below share a single source sample, sequenced in a study of blood T cells in healthy people across ages. PCR was performed a second time for about 7 to 12 cycles using a sample-barcoded 5' primer and a J-beta primer mix. From the 5' RACE reads, TCRdb called clonotypes with MiXCR, one entry per CDR3 protein. The sample lists about 830,000 distinct CDR3 sequences, under 80% occurring once. The sequencing sample was made of blood. The receptors stem from a man between 25 and 39 years old in good health.

This clonotype was observed a few times. This chain connects TRBV24-1 to TRBJ2-3, with D uncertain. CDR1 and CDR2 (germline): KGHDR, SFDVKD. Trimming removed 7 bases at V and 1 base at J, with 14 bases between. CDR3 size: 15 residues. DNA of the CDR3: TGTGCCACCAGCAACTCCGGAACAGGCACAGATACGCAGTATTTT. Its protein is CATSNSGTGTDTQYF.

This clonotype was observed a single time. This chain links TRBV29-1 with TRBJ1-2, with D possibly matching TRBD1 (6 bases). The germline V gene has CDR1 SQVTM and CDR2 ANQGSEA. The CDR3 consists of 11 residues. CDR3 in DNA: TGCAGAACCCAGGGGTACGGGGGCTACACCTTC. This gives the protein CRTQGYGGYTF. Complete variable domain (other parts from reference TRBV29-1 and TRBJ1-2): SAVISQKPSRDICQRGTSLTIQCQVDSQVTMMFWYRQQPGQSLTLIATANQGSEATYESGFVIDKFPISRPNLTFSTLTVSNMSPEDSSIYLCRTQGYGGYTFGSGTRLTVV.

This sequence joins TRBV24-1 and TRBJ2-5, with a tentative D call TRBD2 (5 bases). TRBJ2-7 explains the end of the DNA better; the J call may be wrong. Germline V CDR1 and CDR2: KGHDR, SFDVKD. The length of the CDR3 is 15 residues. The CDR3 spells CATSDRRAPRYEQYF. The CDR3 region has the DNA TGTGCCACCAGTGATCGGCGGGCTCCGCGTTACGAGCAGTACTTC.

The chain recombines TRBV6-5 with TRBJ2-1; TRBD2 matches at 8 bases. The length of the CDR3 is 14 residues. Trimming cost V 2 bases and J 10 bases; bases outside gene matches: 7. CDR1 and CDR2 from the germline V gene are MNHEY and SVGAGI. CDR3 sequence (DNA): TGTGCCAGCAGTTACCGTGGAGCGGGGGCCGAGCAGTTCTTC. This sequence encodes CASSYRGAGAEQFF.

This clonotype was detected a few times. Here the CDR3 DNA reads TGTGCCTGGACCCGAATCCGGACAGGCGATCTTTACACCTTC. Translated: CAWTRIRTGDLYTF. The chain has TRBV30 and TRBJ1-2; 7 positions agree with TRBD1. Germline CDR1 reads GTSNPN; CDR2 reads SVGIG (reference sequence). This CDR3 comprises 14 residues. V lost 4 bases to trimming and J lost 11 bases; unmatched junction nucleotides: 16.

Only a few counts were recorded for this clonotype. The CDR3 region has the DNA TGTGCCAGCAGAAATTCCGTAAGCTCTGGGGCCAACGTCCTGACTTTC. It specifies CASRNSVSSGANVLTF. V usage is TRBV6-5 and J usage is TRBJ2-6; D call uncertain. The germline gives CDR1 MNHEY, CDR2 SVGAGI. V gave up 6 bases and J gave up 0 bases, with 12 bases separating them. CDR3 size: 16 residues.

The genes are TRBV29-1 and TRBJ2-3; D might be TRBD1 or TRBD2, each matching 6 bases. CDR3 length equals 15 residues. V lost 7 bases, J lost 5 bases, and 22 bases lay in between. Germline CDR1 reads SQVTM; CDR2 reads ANQGSEA. The CDR3 sequence: CSGLPSGAPGDTQYF. The CDR3 coding sequence is TGCAGCGGACTCCCCTCGGGGGCGCCAGGAGATACGCAGTATTTT.